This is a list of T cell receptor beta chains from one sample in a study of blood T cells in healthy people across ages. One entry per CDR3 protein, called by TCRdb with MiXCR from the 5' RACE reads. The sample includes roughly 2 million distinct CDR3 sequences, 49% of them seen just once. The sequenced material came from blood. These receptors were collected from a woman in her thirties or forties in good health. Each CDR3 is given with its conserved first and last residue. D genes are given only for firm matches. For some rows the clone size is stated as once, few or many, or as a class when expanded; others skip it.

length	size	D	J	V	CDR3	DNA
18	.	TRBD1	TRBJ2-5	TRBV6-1	CASSPRTGSLWVGETQYF	TGTGCCAGCAGTCCGCGGACAGGATCCCTCTGGGTGGGTGAGACCCAGTACTTC
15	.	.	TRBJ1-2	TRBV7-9	CASSTSDPRTDGYTF	TGTGCCAGCAGTACCTCTGACCCTAGGACGGATGGCTACACCTTC
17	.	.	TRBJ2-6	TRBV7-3	CASSLSSRNSGANVLTF	TGTGCCAGCAGCTTAAGTTCGAGGAATTCCGGGGCCAACGTCCTGACTTTC
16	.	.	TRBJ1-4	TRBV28	CASSLRGAEKDEKLFF	TGTGCCAGCAGTTTAAGGGGGGCGGAAAAGGATGAAAAACTGTTTTTT
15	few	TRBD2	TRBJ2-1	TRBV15	CATSRDRGLANEQFF	TGTGCCACCAGCAGAGATAGGGGACTAGCGAATGAGCAGTTCTTC
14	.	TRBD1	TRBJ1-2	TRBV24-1	CATSDSTGADGYTF	TGTGCCACCAGTGATTCTACAGGGGCAGATGGCTACACCTTC
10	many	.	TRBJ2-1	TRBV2	CASSENEQFF	TGTGCCAGCAGTGAAAATGAGCAGTTCTTC
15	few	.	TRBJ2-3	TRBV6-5	CASSYLWGATDTQYF	TGTGCCAGCAGTTACTTGTGGGGGGCCACAGATACGCAGTATTTT
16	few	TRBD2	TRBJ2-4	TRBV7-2	CASSLAVSGGALEQYF	TGTGCCAGCAGCTTAGCGGTTAGCGGGGGGGCCCTTGAGCAGTACTTC
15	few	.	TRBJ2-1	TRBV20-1	CSARVLWVSYNEQFF	TGCAGTGCTAGAGTGTTATGGGTTTCCTACAATGAGCAGTTCTTC
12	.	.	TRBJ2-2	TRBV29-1	CSVRRGTGELFF	TGCAGCGTTCGGCGGGGTACCGGGGAGCTGTTTTTT
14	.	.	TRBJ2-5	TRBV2	CASTWGARQETQYF	TGTGCCAGCACGTGGGGGGCTCGACAAGAGACCCAGTACTTC
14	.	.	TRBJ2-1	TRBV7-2	CASSHLGGNSEQFF	TGTGCCAGCAGTCATCTGGGGGGAAACAGTGAGCAGTTCTTC
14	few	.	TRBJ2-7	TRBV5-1	CASSLDGGQYEQYF	TGCGCCAGCAGCTTGGATGGCGGGCAATACGAGCAGTACTTC
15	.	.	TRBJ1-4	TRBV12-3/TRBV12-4	CASSPPGQGGEKLFF	TGTGCCAGCAGTCCGCCCGGACAAGGAGGCGAAAAACTGTTTTTT
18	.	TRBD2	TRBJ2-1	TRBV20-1	CSASPGLAGRSSYNEQFF	TGCAGTGCTAGCCCGGGACTAGCGGGGCGGAGCTCCTACAATGAGCAGTTCTTC
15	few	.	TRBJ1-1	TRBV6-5	CASRVARGERAEAFF	TGTGCCAGCAGGGTCGCTCGGGGAGAGCGCGCTGAAGCTTTCTTT
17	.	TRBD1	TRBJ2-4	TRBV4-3	CASSQPNRDRGQDEQYF	TGCGCCAGCAGCCAACCAAACCGGGACAGGGGGCAGGATGAGCAGTACTTC
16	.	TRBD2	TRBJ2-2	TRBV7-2	CASSFTGTSGSGELFF	TGTGCCAGCAGCTTTACCGGGACTAGCGGGTCCGGGGAGCTGTTTTTT
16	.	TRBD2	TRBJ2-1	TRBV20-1	CSARGRLAGAYNEQFF	TGCAGTGCTAGAGGTCGACTAGCGGGGGCGTACAATGAGCAGTTCTTC
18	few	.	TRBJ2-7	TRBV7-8	CASRLRRGDRPNSYEQYF	TGTGCCAGCAGACTCCGCCGGGGGGACAGGCCCAACTCCTACGAGCAGTACTTC
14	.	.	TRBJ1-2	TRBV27	CASSYTASAYGYTF	TGTGCCAGCAGTTACACAGCCTCAGCCTATGGCTACACCTTC
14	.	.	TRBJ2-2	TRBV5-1	CASRYRTNTGELFF	TGCGCCAGCAGGTACAGGACGAACACCGGGGAGCTGTTTTTT